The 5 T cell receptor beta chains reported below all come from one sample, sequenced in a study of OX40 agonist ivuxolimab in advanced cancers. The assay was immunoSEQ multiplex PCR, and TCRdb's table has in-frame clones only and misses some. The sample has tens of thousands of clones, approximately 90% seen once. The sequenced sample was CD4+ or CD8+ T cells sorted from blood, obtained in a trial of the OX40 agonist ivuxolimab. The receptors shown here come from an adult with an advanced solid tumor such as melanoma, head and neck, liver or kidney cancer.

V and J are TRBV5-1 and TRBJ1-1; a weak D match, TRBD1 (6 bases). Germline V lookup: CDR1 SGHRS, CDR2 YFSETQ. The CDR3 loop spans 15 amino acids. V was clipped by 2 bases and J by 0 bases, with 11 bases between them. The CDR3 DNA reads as TGCGCCAGCAGCTTTAGCACAGGGATGAACACTGAAGCTTTCTTT. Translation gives CASSFSTGMNTEAFF.

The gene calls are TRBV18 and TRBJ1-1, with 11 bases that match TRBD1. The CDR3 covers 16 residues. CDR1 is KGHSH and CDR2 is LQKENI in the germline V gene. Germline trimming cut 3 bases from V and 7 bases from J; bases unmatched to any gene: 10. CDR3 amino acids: CASSPVEGQGAVEAFF. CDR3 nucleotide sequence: TGTGCCAGCTCACCGGTTGAAGGACAGGGGGCGGTTGAAGCTTTCTTT.

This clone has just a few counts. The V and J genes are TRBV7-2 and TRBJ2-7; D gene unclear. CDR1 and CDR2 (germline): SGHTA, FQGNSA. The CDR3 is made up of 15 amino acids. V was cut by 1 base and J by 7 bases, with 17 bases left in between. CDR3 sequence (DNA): TGTGCCAGCAGCTTAGGGCCCCGGGCCCCGGTGGAGCAGTACTTC. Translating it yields CASSLGPRAPVEQYF.

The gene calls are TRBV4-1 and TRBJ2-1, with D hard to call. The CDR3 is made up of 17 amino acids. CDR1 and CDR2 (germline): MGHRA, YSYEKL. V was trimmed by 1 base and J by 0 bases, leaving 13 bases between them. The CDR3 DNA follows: TGCGCCAGCAGCCAAGGAGCCCTAGGAACCTCCTACAATGAGCAGTTCTTC. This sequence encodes CASSQGALGTSYNEQFF.

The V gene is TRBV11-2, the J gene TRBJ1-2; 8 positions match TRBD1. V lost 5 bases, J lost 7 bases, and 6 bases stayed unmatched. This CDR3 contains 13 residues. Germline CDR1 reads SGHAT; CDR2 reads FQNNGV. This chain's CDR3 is CASSVDRVTGYTF. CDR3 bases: TGTGCCAGCAGCGTGGACAGGGTGACTGGCTACACCTTC.